The source of this T cell receptor (beta chain) is a study of cytomegalovirus exposure and HLA in healthy donors. Study-level information: Among the roughly 370 genotyped donors, 81% were placed in the Caucasian-associated ancestry cluster.

Primers included in the PCR were 60 Vbeta and 13 Jbeta primers. Using immunoSEQ multiplex PCR, the repertoire was profiled, and TCRdb retains in-frame clones only, with some absent. The table has approximately 110,000 clones, 80% seen once; the top ten hold 0.2% to 0.25%. Overall study findings and caveats: Previously analyzed data showed that most TCR beta V segments were productive at a frequency of about 87% or about 30%.

V lost 3 bases and J 5 bases, leaving 11 bases between the germline ends. The CDR3 spans 12 residues. CDR1 and CDR2 (germline): SQVTM, ANQGSEA. Comment on this clone: Antigen unknown.

This rearrangement joins TRBV29-1 to TRBJ2-7; D gene ambiguous. This clonotype was sampled from a man aged 50 to 59 in good health and CMV-seronegative. The sample comprised PBMCs. The CDR3 region has the DNA TGCAGCGTTGATACGGTGGGCCACGAGCAGTACTTC. It encodes CSVDTVGHEQYF.